This is a list of T cell receptor beta chains from one sample in a study of blood T cell repertoires in COVID-19. Clones were read by immunoSEQ multiplex PCR, and TCRdb kept only the in-frame ones, dropping some. The table lists roughly 120,000 clones, about 92% of them singletons, with about 4% in the top ten. Sample: peripheral blood. The receptors stem from a man in his forties or fifties with active COVID-19. CDR3s include the opening cysteine and the closing phenylalanine or tryptophan. Each record gives: J gene, D gene, clone size, V gene, CDR3 protein, CDR3 DNA. D genes are given only for firm matches. Some rows mark clone size as missing; the rest say once, few, many or name a class of expanded clone.

TRBJ1-2,TRBD1,.,TRBV5-1,CASSPDEGARGYTF,TGCGCCAGCAGCCCGGACGAGGGGGCGCGTGGCTACACCTTC
TRBJ1-4,.,once,TRBV4-1,CASSQDIATNEKLFF,TGCGCCAGCAGCCAAGATATTGCAACTAATGAAAAACTGTTTTTT
TRBJ2-1,TRBD1,once,TRBV6-2/TRBV6-3,CASSYLGQGIRNEQFF,TGTGCCAGCAGTTACCTGGGACAGGGGATCCGCAATGAGCAGTTCTTC
TRBJ1-5,.,.,TRBV15,CATSRGRTGNQPQHF,TGTGCCACCAGCAGAGGACGGACGGGGAATCAGCCCCAGCATTTT
TRBJ2-1,TRBD2,.,TRBV18,CASSRTSGSNEQFF,TGTGCCAGCTCAAGGACTAGCGGGAGCAATGAGCAGTTCTTC
TRBJ2-1,TRBD1,.,TRBV18,CASSPGTGGYNEQFF,TGTGCCAGCTCACCAGGGACAGGCGGCTACAATGAGCAGTTCTTC
TRBJ1-3,.,few,TRBV7-2,CASSSRDTGNTIYF,TGTGCCAGCAGCTCCCGGGACACTGGAAACACCATATATTTT
TRBJ2-1,.,.,TRBV21-1,CASTRGDFYLLKNNEQFF,TGTGCCAGCACTCGGGGGGACTTCTACCTTCTTAAGAACAATGAGCAGTTCTTC
TRBJ2-4,TRBD1,once,TRBV24-1,CATSDATTGGAAKNIQYF,TGTGCCACCAGTGATGCAACCACAGGGGGCGCGGCCAAAAACATTCAGTACTTC
TRBJ2-1,TRBD2,.,TRBV5-1,CASSHPADSGAYNEQFF,TGCGCCAGCAGCCACCCGGCGGATAGCGGGGCCTACAATGAGCAGTTCTTC
TRBJ2-2,TRBD1,.,TRBV19,CASQGVRTGELFF,TGTGCCAGCCAGGGGGTTCGAACCGGGGAGCTGTTTTTT
TRBJ2-3,.,.,TRBV11-2,CASSLGDSYTQYF,TGTGCCAGCAGCTTAGGCGACAGCTATACGCAGTATTTT
TRBJ2-2,.,.,TRBV14,CASSLRRPVTGELFF,TGTGCCAGCAGCCTCCGGAGGCCAGTCACCGGGGAGCTGTTTTTT
TRBJ2-3,.,.,TRBV9,CASSAYKADTQYF,TGTGCCAGCAGCGCCTATAAAGCAGATACGCAGTATTTT
TRBJ1-2,.,.,TRBV20-1,CSAAILSGYTF,TGCAGTGCCGCAATCCTCAGTGGCTACACCTTC
TRBJ1-5,TRBD1,.,TRBV19,CASMGQGSGQPQHF,TGTGCCAGTATGGGACAGGGCAGTGGTCAGCCCCAGCATTTT
TRBJ1-2,.,.,TRBV27,CASRPRGGGHYGYTF,TGTGCCAGCAGGCCCCGAGGCGGGGGCCACTATGGCTACACCTTC
TRBJ2-6,.,.,TRBV2,CASRRGLEGANVLTF,TGTGCCAGCAGGAGGGGGTTAGAAGGGGCCAACGTCCTGACTTTC
TRBJ2-1,.,.,TRBV2,CAGLRVGGAEQFF,TGTGCCGGACTCCGGGTGGGCGGGGCGGAGCAGTTCTTC
TRBJ1-4,TRBD1,.,TRBV2,CASNLRGREKLFF,TGTGCCAGCAATTTAAGGGGGCGAGAAAAACTGTTTTTT
TRBJ2-5,.,.,TRBV7-3,CASSPTGRETQYF,TGTGCCAGCAGCCCCACGGGGAGAGAGACCCAGTACTTC
TRBJ1-2,TRBD1,.,TRBV29-1,CSVGREDRLYGYTF,TGCAGCGTTGGAAGGGAGGACAGGCTGTATGGCTACACCTTC
TRBJ2-1,TRBD1,.,TRBV24-1,CATSDWGTGGDEQFF,TGTGCCACCAGTGATTGGGGGACAGGTGGTGATGAGCAGTTCTTC
TRBJ2-3,.,.,TRBV7-2,CASSSARWYGTDTQYF,TGTGCCAGCAGCTCAGCGCGGTGGTATGGCACAGATACGCAGTATTTT
TRBJ2-3,.,.,TRBV11-3,CASSPGGFDTDTQYF,TGTGCCAGCAGCCCCGGGGGATTTGACACAGATACGCAGTATTTT
TRBJ1-3,.,once,TRBV4-2,CASSQGDSSSGNTIYF,TGTGCCAGCAGCCAAGGAGACTCCAGCTCTGGAAACACCATATATTTT
TRBJ2-3,.,.,TRBV7-2,CASSLAGAVSTDTQYF,TGTGCCAGCAGCTTAGCGGGAGCCGTTAGCACAGATACGCAGTATTTT
TRBJ2-4,TRBD2,.,TRBV18,CASSPPGGPIDKNIQYF,TGTGCCAGCTCCCCCCCGGGGGGTCCGATAGACAAAAACATTCAGTACTTC
TRBJ2-5,.,.,TRBV29-1,CSGFGVGETQYF,TGCAGCGGATTCGGGGTAGGGGAGACCCAGTACTTC
TRBJ2-1,TRBD2,once,TRBV6-6,CASSYSGRGSYNEQFF,TGTGCCAGCAGTTATAGCGGGAGAGGGTCCTACAATGAGCAGTTCTTC
TRBJ2-1,TRBD1,.,TRBV5-6,CASRGQGGNEQFF,TGTGCCAGCAGGGGACAGGGCGGGAATGAGCAGTTCTTC
TRBJ1-2,TRBD1,.,TRBV30,CARMTGANYGYTF,TGTGCCCGCATGACAGGGGCTAACTATGGCTACACCTTC
TRBJ2-1,.,.,TRBV21-1,CASSTFTGPTYNEQFF,TGTGCCAGCAGCACCTTCACAGGACCCACCTACAATGAGCAGTTCTTC
TRBJ2-1,.,.,TRBV7-7,CASSLAGGWDEQFF,TGTGCCAGCAGCTTAGCAGGAGGGTGGGATGAGCAGTTCTTC
TRBJ1-1,.,once,TRBV9,CASSPRPGNTEAFF,TGTGCCAGCAGCCCCAGACCAGGGAACACTGAAGCTTTCTTT
TRBJ2-3,TRBD2,.,TRBV5-4,CASSPGTSGSLTDTQYF,TGTGCCAGCAGCCCCGGGACTAGCGGGAGTCTCACAGATACGCAGTATTTT
TRBJ2-2,TRBD2,.,TRBV11-3,CASSLWAGGSPTGELFF,TGTGCCAGCAGCTTATGGGCCGGCGGGAGCCCCACCGGGGAGCTGTTTTTT
TRBJ1-6,.,.,TRBV27,CASTDSNSPLHF,TGTGCCAGCACCGACAGTAATTCACCCCTCCACTTT
TRBJ2-5,TRBD1,once,TRBV15,CATSSADRGHGETQYF,TGTGCCACCAGCAGCGCGGACAGGGGGCACGGAGAGACCCAGTACTTC
TRBJ2-5,.,.,TRBV7-7,CASSLRGSGAAVETQYF,TGTGCCAGCAGCTTAAGGGGGAGCGGGGCCGCCGTAGAGACCCAGTACTTC
TRBJ2-5,.,.,TRBV19,CASSLRGVWDQETQYF,TGTGCCAGTAGTCTCAGGGGGGTTTGGGACCAAGAGACCCAGTACTTC
TRBJ1-3,.,many,TRBV5-6,CASSLVQAGNTIYF,TGTGCCAGCAGCTTGGTGCAGGCGGGAAACACCATATATTTT
TRBJ2-1,TRBD2,.,TRBV18,CASSPGTSGGSHNEQFF,TGTGCCAGCTCACCCGGGACTAGCGGGGGGTCTCACAATGAGCAGTTCTTC
TRBJ2-7,TRBD1,.,TRBV11-2,CASSLGDPGQGYEQYF,TGTGCCAGCAGCTTAGGGGACCCGGGACAGGGCTACGAGCAGTACTTC
TRBJ1-3,.,.,TRBV7-3,CASSSGGSSGNTIYF,TGTGCCAGCAGCTCGGGGGGAAGCTCTGGAAACACCATATATTTT
TRBJ2-1,.,.,TRBV7-9,CASSLTASGGSYNEQFF,TGTGCCAGCAGCTTGACCGCCTCAGGAGGCTCGTACAATGAGCAGTTCTTC